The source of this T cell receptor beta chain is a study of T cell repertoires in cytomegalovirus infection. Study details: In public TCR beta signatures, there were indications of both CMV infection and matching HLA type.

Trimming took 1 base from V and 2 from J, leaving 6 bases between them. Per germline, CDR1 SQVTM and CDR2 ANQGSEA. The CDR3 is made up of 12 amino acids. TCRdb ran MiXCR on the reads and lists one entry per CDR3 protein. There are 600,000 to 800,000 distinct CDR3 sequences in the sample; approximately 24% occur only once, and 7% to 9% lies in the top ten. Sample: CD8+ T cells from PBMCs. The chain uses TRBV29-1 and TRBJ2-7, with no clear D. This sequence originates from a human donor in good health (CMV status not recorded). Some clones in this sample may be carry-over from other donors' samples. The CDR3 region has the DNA TGCAGCGTTGAAGGGGCAACCTACGAGCAGTACTTC. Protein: CSVEGATYEQYF.